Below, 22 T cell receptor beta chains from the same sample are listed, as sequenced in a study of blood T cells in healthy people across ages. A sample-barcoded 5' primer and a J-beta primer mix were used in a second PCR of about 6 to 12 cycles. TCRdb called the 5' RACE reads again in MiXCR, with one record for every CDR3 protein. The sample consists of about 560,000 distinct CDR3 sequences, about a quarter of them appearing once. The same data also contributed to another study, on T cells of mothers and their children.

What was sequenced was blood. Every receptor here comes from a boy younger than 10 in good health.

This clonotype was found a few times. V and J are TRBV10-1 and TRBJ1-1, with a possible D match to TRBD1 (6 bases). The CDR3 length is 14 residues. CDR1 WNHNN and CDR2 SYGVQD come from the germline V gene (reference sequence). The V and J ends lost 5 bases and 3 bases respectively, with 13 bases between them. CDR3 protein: CASSRTVEDTEAFF. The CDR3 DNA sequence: TGCGCCAGCAGTAGGACAGTAGAGGACACTGAAGCTTTCTTT.

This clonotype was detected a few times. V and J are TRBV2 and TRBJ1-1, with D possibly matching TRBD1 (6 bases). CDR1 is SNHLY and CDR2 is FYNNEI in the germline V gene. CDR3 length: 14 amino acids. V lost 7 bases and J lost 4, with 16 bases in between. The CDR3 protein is CASTRTAPSTEAFF. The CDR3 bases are TGTGCCAGCACTCGGACAGCCCCGAGCACTGAAGCTTTCTTT.

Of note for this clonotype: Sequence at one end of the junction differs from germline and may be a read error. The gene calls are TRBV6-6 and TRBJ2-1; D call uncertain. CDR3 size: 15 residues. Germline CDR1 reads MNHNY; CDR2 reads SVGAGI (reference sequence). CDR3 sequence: CASSYVALTYNEQLF. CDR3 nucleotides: TGTGCCAGCAGTTACGTGGCGCTGACCTACAATGAGCAGCTCTTC.

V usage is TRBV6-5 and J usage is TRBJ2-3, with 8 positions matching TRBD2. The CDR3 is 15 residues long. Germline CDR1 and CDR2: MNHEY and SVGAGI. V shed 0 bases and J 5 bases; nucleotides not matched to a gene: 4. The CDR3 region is CASSYSGGGQDTQYF. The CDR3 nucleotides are TGTGCCAGCAGTTACTCGGGCGGGGGGCAAGATACGCAGTATTTT.

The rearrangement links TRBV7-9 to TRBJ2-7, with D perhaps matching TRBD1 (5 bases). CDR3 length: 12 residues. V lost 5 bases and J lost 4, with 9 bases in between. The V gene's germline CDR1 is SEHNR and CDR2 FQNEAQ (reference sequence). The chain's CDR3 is CASSTQGYEQYF. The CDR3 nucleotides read TGTGCCAGCAGCACCCAGGGATACGAGCAGTACTTC.

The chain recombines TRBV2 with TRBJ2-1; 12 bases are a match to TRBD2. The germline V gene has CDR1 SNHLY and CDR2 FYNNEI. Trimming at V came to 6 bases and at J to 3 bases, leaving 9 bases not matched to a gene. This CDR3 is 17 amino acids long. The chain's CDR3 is CASSPLAGGHLYNEQFF. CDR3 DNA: TGTGCCAGCAGCCCACTAGCGGGGGGACACCTCTACAATGAGCAGTTCTTC. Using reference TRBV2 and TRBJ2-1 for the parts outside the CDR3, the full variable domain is EPEVTQTPSHQVTQMGQEVILRCVPISNHLYFYWYRQILGQKVEFLVSFYNNEISEKSEIFDDQFSVERPDGSNFTLKIRSTKLEDSAMYFCASSPLAGGHLYNEQFFGPGTRLTVL.

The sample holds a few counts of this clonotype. CDR3 amino acids: CATSAGTSYEQYF. The CDR3 coding sequence is TGTGCCACCAGTGCCGGGACTAGCTACGAGCAGTACTTC. The gene calls are TRBV15 and TRBJ2-5; 8 bases line up with TRBD2. Matching the DNA end better, TRBJ2-7 makes the J call doubtful. The CDR3 consists of 13 residues. Germline assignment: CDR1 LNHNV and CDR2 YYDKDF (reference sequence).

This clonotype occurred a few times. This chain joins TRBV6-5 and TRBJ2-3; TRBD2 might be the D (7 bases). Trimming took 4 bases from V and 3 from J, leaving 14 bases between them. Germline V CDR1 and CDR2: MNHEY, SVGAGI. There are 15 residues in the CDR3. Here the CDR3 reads CASSSWGGRTDTQYF. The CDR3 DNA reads TGTGCCAGCAGTTCCTGGGGGGGGCGTACAGATACGCAGTATTTT.

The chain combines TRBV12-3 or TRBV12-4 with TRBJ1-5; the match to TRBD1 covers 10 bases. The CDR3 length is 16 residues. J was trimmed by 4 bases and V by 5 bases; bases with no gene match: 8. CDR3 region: CASSAGTGAGNQPQHF. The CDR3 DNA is TGTGCCAGCAGTGCCGGGACAGGGGCGGGTAATCAGCCCCAGCATTTT.

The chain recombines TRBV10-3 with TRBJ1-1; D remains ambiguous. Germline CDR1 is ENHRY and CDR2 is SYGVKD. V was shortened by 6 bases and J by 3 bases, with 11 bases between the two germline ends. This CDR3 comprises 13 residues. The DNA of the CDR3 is TGTGCCATCAGCGAGGTACCGGACACTGAAGCTTTCTTT. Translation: CAISEVPDTEAFF.

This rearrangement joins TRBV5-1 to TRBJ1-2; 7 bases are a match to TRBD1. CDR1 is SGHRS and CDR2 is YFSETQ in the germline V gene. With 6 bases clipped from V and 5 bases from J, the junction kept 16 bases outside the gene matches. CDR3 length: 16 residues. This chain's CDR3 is CASTFTGTAVGYGYTF. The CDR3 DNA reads TGCGCCAGCACATTCACCGGGACAGCCGTGGGTTATGGCTACACCTTC.

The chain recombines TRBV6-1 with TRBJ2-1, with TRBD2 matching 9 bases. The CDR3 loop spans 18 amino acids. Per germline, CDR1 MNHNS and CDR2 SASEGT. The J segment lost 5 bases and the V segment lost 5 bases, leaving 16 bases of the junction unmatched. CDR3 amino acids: CASSPWWGGGAVNNEQFF. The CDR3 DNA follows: TGTGCCAGCAGTCCCTGGTGGGGCGGGGGGGCGGTTAACAATGAGCAGTTCTTC.

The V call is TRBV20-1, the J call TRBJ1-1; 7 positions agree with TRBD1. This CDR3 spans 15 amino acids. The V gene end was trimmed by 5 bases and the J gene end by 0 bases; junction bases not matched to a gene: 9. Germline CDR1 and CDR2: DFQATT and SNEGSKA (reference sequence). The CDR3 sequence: CSARTGVGMNTEAFF. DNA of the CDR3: TGCAGTGCTCGCACAGGGGTCGGGATGAACACTGAAGCTTTCTTT.

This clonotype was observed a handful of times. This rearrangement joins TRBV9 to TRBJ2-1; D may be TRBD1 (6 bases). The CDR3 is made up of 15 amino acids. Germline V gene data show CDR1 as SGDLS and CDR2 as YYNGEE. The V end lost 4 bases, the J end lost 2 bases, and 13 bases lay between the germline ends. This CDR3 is CASSTGTLAYNEQFF. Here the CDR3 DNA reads TGTGCCAGCAGCACCGGGACACTGGCCTACAATGAGCAGTTCTTC.

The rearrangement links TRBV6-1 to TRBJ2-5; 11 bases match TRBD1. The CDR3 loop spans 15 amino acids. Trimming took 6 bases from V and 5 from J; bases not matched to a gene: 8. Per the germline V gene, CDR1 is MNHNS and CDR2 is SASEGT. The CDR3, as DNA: TGTGCCAGCAGCCGGACAGGGGGCTTAGGGGAGACCCAGTACTTC. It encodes CASSRTGGLGETQYF.

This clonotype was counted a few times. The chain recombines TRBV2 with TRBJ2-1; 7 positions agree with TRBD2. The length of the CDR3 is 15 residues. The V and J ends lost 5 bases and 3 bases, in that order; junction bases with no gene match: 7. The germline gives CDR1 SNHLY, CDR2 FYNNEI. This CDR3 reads CASSSGTTFYNEQFF. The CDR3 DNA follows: TGTGCCAGCAGTTCCGGGACTACATTCTACAATGAGCAGTTCTTC.

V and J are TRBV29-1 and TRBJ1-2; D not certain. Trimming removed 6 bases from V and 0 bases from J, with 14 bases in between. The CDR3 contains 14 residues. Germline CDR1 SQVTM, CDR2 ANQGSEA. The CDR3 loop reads CSVLTEPPNYGYTF. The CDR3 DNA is TGCAGCGTCCTTACAGAACCTCCTAACTATGGCTACACCTTC.

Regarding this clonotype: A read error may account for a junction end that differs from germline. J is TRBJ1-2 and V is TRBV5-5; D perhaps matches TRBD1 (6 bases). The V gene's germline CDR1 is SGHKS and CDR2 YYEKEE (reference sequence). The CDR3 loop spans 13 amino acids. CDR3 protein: CVSSLRGDYGYTF. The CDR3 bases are TGTGTCAGCAGCTTGAGGGGGGACTATGGCTACACCTTC.

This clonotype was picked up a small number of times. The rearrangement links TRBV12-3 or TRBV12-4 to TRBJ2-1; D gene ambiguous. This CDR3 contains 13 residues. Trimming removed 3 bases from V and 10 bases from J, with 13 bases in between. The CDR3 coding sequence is TGTGCCAGCAGTTTCAGATCCCTGGGGGAGCAGTTCTTC. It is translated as CASSFRSLGEQFF.

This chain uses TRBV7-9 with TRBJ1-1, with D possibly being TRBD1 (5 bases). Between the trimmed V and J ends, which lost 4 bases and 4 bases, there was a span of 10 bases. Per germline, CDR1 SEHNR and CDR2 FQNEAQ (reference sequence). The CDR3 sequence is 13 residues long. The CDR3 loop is CASSWQDSTEAFF. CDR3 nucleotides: TGTGCCAGCAGCTGGCAAGACAGCACTGAAGCTTTCTTT. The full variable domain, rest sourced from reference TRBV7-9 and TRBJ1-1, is DTGVSQNPRHKITKRGQNVTFRCDPISEHNRLYWYRQTLGQGPEFLTYFQNEAQLEKSRLLSDRFSAERPKGSFSTLEIQRTEQGDSAMYLCASSWQDSTEAFFGQGTRLTVV.

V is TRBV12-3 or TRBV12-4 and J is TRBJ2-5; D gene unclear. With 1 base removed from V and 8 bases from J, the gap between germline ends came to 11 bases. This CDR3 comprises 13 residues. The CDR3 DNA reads TGTGCCAGCAGTTTAGACGTTACTGTAACCCAGTACTTC. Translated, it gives CASSLDVTVTQYF.

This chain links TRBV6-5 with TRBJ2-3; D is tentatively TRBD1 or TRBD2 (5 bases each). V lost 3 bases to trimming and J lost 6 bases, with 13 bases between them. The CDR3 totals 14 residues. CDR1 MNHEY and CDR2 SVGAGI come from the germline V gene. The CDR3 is CASSYGRWGDTQYF. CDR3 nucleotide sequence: TGTGCCAGCAGTTATGGTCGATGGGGGGATACGCAGTATTTT.